Listed here is a single T cell receptor beta chain. 13 Jbeta primers and 60 Vbeta primers were used for the PCR. The table came from immunoSEQ multiplex PCR; TCRdb's copy has only in-frame clones and leaves some out. The sample has some 76,000 clones; approximately 72% are singletons. The data derive from a study of cytomegalovirus exposure and HLA in healthy donors. This CDR3 has 14 amino acids. Germline trimming cut 6 bases from V and 3 bases from J; bases unmatched to any gene: 8. The V gene's germline CDR1 is MNHEY and CDR2 SMNVEV (reference sequence). The sequence derives from a woman between 40 and 50 years old in good health and CMV-seropositive. The sequencing input was PBMCs. This sequence joins TRBV27 and TRBJ2-7; 7 positions match TRBD1. CDR3 nucleotide sequence: TGTGCCAGCAGCTCCTTACAGGGGATCTACGAGCAGTACTTC. It encodes CASSSLQGIYEQYF.